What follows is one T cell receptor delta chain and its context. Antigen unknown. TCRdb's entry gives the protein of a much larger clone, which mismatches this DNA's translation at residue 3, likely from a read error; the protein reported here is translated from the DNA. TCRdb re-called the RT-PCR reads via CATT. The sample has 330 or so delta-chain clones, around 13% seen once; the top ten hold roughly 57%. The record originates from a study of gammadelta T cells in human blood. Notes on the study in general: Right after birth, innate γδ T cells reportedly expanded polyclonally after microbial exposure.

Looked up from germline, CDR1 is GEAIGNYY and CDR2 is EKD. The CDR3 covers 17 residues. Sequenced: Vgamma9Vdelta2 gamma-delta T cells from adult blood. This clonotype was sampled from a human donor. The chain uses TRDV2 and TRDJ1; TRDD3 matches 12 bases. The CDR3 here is CARDPLGDTPDTDKLIF. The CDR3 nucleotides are TGTGCCCGTGATCCACTGGGGGATACCCCCGACACCGATAAACTCATCTTT.